The entry below describes one T cell receptor beta chain. Antigen specificity is unknown. This record comes from a study of cytomegalovirus exposure and HLA in healthy donors. The study, taken as a whole, reports: A classifier reportedly called cytomegalovirus status with high sensitivity and specificity. Most TCR sequences were uncommon, yet certain public TCRs appeared in many donors. 150 or so TCR beta chains were listed as cytomegalovirus-associated.

CDR1 is SGHTA, CDR2 FQGNSA, per germline. J lost 10 bases, V lost 4 bases, and 3 bases had no gene match. This CDR3 spans 12 amino acids. The method was immunoSEQ multiplex PCR; TCRdb's version includes in-frame clones alone and lacks a portion of them. Here the sample spans about 160,000 clones, around nine tenths being singletons. The sample consisted of PBMCs. The chain links TRBV7-2 to TRBJ2-1; 8 nucleotides match TRBD1. This TCR came from a woman aged 18 to 35 in good health and CMV-seropositive. The DNA for the CDR3 is TGTGCCAGCAGCTATACAGGGGGGGAGCAGTTCTTC. It is translated as CASSYTGGEQFF.